A selection of T cell receptor beta chains follows, all from one sample in a study of blood T cell repertoires in COVID-19. Some clones are missing from TCRdb's copy, which holds only in-frame ones; the method was immunoSEQ multiplex PCR. The sample includes about 22,000 clones, more than 85% of them seen just once. Sequencing input: peripheral blood. Receptor source: a woman aged 70-85 years with active COVID-19. CDR3s include the opening cysteine and the closing phenylalanine or tryptophan. The D gene is left open where the match is weak. Where a row states a size, it is once, few, many or the class of an expanded clone; other rows omit it.

v_gene	j_gene	abundance	d_gene	CDR3aa	CDR3nt
TRBV4-3	TRBJ1-3	.	.	CASSQEAQSGGYSGNTIYF	TGCGCCAGCAGCCAAGAGGCCCAATCCGGGGGATACTCTGGAAACACCATATATTTT
TRBV4-2	TRBJ2-7	.	.	CASSHLPLGGTHEQYF	TGTGCCAGCAGCCATCTTCCCCTTGGCGGGACCCACGAGCAGTACTTC
TRBV4-3	TRBJ2-3	.	TRBD1	CASSQDEAGTGLQDTQYF	TGCGCCAGCAGCCAAGATGAGGCAGGGACAGGGTTGCAAGATACGCAGTATTTT
TRBV2	TRBJ1-5	.	TRBD1	CASMRTGGGNQPQHF	TGTGCCAGCATGAGGACAGGGGGCGGCAATCAGCCCCAGCATTTT
TRBV11-2	TRBJ1-2	.	.	CASSLTGGYGYTF	TGTGCCAGCAGCTTGACCGGGGGCTATGGCTACACCTTC
TRBV6-5	TRBJ1-3	.	.	CASIGHGNTIYF	TGTGCCAGCATAGGACATGGAAACACCATATATTTT
TRBV7-9	TRBJ2-1	.	.	CASSFPSVEEQFF	TGTGCCAGCAGCTTCCCCTCGGTGGAGGAGCAGTTCTTC
TRBV7-2	TRBJ2-3	.	.	CASSLEQGRQSTQYF	TGTGCCAGCAGCTTAGAACAGGGTAGGCAATCTACGCAGTATTTT
TRBV4-2	TRBJ2-1	.	TRBD1	CASSQARSGQKYNEQFF	TGTGCCAGCAGCCAAGCCCGATCGGGACAGAAGTACAATGAGCAGTTCTTC
TRBV7-9	TRBJ2-7	.	.	CASSSTGPLYEQYF	TGTGCCAGCAGCTCCACAGGGCCCCTCTACGAGCAGTACTTC
TRBV7-9	TRBJ1-6	.	TRBD1	CASSEGQGNSPLHF	TGTGCCAGCAGCGAGGGACAGGGAAATTCACCCCTCCACTTT
TRBV3-1/TRBV3-2	TRBJ1-6	.	.	CASRRGTYDNSPLHF	TGTGCCAGCAGGCGGGGGACATATGATAATTCACCCCTCCACTTT
TRBV10-3	TRBJ1-1	.	.	CAISESNTRNTEAFF	TGTGCCATCAGTGAGTCAAATACTCGGAACACTGAAGCTTTCTTT
TRBV14	TRBJ2-5	.	.	CASSSQVAETQYF	TGTGCCAGCAGCAGTCAGGTTGCAGAGACCCAGTACTTC
TRBV18	TRBJ1-1	once	TRBD1	CASSTIDRGGAEAFF	TGTGCCAGCTCAACGATAGACAGGGGAGGGGCTGAAGCTTTCTTT
TRBV7-9	TRBJ1-4	.	TRBD1	CASSSSMGQGTEKLFF	TGTGCCAGCAGCTCCTCAATGGGACAGGGCACCGAAAAACTGTTTTTT
TRBV24-1	TRBJ2-3	.	TRBD1	CATSESGTGNTDTQYF	TGTGCCACCAGTGAATCGGGGACAGGGAACACAGATACGCAGTATTTT
TRBV4-3	TRBJ2-2	.	TRBD2	CASSQGAGEVAGELFF	TGCGCCAGCAGCCAAGGGGCGGGAGAAGTCGCCGGGGAGCTGTTTTTT
TRBV3-1/TRBV3-2	TRBJ1-6	.	TRBD1	CASSLDRGQSPLHF	TGTGCCAGCAGCCTGGACAGGGGGCAGTCACCCCTCCACTTT
TRBV7-8	TRBJ2-1	.	TRBD2	CASSTAGGRASYNEQFF	TGTGCCAGCAGCACAGCGGGCGGGAGGGCCTCCTACAATGAGCAGTTCTTC